This T cell receptor (beta chain) appears in the sequencing data of a study of T cells after yellow fever vaccination. A single record per CDR3 protein comes from TCRdb applying MiXCR to the 5' RACE reads. This table holds some 560,000 distinct CDR3 sequences, less than 20% found once. Study-level results: Subsequent booster samples again held most clones from primary vaccination (nearly 98% CD4, approximately 85% CD8).

This clonotype has just a few counts. Its antigen is undetermined. This CDR3 has 14 residues. Germline assignment: CDR1 MNHEY and CDR2 SVGAGI. Trimming took off 5 bases at V and 6 bases at J, with 15 bases between the two ends. The V and J genes are TRBV6-5 and TRBJ2-3, with D perhaps matching TRBD1 (6 bases). The sample consisted of PBMCs, taken 5 days after the first yellow fever vaccination. The receptor's source is a young man who received the YFV17D yellow fever vaccine. This CDR3 is CASSLQGSWDTQYF. CDR3 nucleotide sequence: TGTGCCAGCAGTCTACAGGGCTCATGGGATACGCAGTATTTT.